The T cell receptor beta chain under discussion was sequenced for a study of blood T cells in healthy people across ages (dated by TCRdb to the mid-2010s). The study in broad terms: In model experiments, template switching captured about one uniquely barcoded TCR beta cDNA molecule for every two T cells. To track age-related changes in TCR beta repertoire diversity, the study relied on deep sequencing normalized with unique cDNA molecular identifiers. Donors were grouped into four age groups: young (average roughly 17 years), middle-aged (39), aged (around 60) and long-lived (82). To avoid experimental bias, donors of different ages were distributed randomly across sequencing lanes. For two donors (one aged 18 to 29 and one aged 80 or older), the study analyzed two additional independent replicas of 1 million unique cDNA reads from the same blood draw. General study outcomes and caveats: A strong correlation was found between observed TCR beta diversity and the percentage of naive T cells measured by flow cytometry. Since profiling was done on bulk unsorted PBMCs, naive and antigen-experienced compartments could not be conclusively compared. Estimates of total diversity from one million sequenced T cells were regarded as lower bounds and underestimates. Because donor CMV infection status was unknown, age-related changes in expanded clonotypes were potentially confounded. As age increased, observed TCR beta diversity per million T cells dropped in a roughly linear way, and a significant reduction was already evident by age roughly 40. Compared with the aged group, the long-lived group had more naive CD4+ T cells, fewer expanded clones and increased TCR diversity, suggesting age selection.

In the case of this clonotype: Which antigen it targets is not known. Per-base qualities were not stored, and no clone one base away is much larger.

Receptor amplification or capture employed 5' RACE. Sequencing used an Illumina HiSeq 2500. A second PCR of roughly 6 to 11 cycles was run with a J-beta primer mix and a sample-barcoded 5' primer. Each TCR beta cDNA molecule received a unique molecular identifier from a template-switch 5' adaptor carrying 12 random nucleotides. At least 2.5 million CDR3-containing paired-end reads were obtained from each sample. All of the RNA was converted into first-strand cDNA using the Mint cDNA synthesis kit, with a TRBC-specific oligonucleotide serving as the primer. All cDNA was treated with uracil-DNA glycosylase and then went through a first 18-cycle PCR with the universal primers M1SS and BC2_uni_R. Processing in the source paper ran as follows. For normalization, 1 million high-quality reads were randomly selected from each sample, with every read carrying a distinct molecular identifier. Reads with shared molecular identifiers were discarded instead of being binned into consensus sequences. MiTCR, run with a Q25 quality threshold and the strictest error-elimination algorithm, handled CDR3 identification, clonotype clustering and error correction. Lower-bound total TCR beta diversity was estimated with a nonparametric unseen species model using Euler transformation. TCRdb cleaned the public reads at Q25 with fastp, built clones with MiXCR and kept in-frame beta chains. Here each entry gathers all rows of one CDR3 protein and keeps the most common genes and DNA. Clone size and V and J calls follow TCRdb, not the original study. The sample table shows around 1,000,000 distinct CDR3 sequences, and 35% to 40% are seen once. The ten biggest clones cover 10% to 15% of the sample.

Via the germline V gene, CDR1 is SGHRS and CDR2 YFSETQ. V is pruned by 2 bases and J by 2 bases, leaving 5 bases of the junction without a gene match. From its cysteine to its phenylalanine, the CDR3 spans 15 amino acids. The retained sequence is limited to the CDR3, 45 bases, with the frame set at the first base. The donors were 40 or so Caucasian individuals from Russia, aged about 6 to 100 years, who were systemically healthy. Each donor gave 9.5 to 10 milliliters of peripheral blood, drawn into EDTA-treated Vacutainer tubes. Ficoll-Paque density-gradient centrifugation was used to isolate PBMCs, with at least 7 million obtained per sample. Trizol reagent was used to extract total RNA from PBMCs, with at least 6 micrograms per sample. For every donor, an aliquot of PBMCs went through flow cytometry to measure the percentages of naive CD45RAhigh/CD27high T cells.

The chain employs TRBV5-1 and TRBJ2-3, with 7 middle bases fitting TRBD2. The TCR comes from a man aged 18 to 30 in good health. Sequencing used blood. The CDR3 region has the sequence CASSFTSDTTDTQYF. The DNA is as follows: TGCGCCAGCAGCTTCACTAGCGATACCACAGATACGCAGTATTTT.